The 22 T cell receptor beta chains below all came from one sample that was sequenced in a study of blood T cell repertoires in COVID-19. Produced via immunoSEQ multiplex PCR; TCRdb's table is partial and in-frame only. The profile shows 200,000 to 300,000 clones, around 86% of them singletons. Sequenced input: PBMCs or T cells enriched from blood (not recorded which). The receptors were sampled from a woman aged 40-49 years with acute COVID-19.

The chain employs TRBV5-4 and TRBJ1-1; no clear D gene. CDR3 length: 13 amino acids. Trimming stripped 2 bases from V and 10 bases from J, with 15 bases between. Germline assignment: CDR1 SGHNT and CDR2 YYREEE (reference sequence). CDR3 in DNA: TGTGCCAGCAGCTTTCCCGCCACCCCGGGAGCTTTCTTT. This translates into CASSFPATPGAFF. The entire variable domain, with the rest obtained from reference TRBV5-4 and TRBJ1-1, is as follows: ETGVTQSPTHLIKTRGQQVTLRCSSQSGHNTVSWYQQALGQGPQFIFQYYREEENGRGNFPPRFSGLQFPNYSSELNVNALELDDSALYLCASSFPATPGAFFGQGTRLTVV.

This sequence joins TRBV19 and TRBJ1-6; TRBD1 matches 10 bases. V lost 9 bases, J lost 8 bases, and 10 bases stayed unmatched. The CDR3 runs to 15 residues. Germline-derived CDR1 and CDR2 are LNHDA and SQIVND (reference sequence). The CDR3 DNA reads TGTGCCAGCCGCCTTATGGACAGGGGGGATTCACCCCTCCACTTT. Protein product: CASRLMDRGDSPLHF. Variable domain in full (rest from reference TRBV19 and TRBJ1-6): DGGITQSPKYLFRKEGQNVTLSCEQNLNHDAMYWYRQDPGQGLRLIYYSQIVNDFQKGDIAEGYSVSREKKESFPLTVTSAQKNPTAFYLCASRLMDRGDSPLHFGNGTRLTVT.

This clone has at least ten counts. J is TRBJ2-7 and V is TRBV28; 8 bases fit TRBD1. The length of the CDR3 is 14 residues. With V trimmed by 5 bases and J by 7 bases, 10 bases remained unmatched. Germline V gene sequence: CDR1 MDHEN, CDR2 SYDVKM. The CDR3 sequence is CASSLQRTGSEQYF. For the CDR3, the DNA is TGTGCCAGCAGTCTCCAGCGGACAGGGTCTGAGCAGTACTTC. Full variable domain (outside the CDR3, taken from reference TRBV28 and TRBJ2-7): DVKVTQSSRYLVKRTGEKVFLECVQDMDHENMFWYRQDPGLGLRLIYFSYDVKMKEKGDIPEGYSVSREKKERFSLILESASTNQTSMYLCASSLQRTGSEQYFGPGTRLTVT.

The CDR3 sequence: CASSDAELNSPLHF. As DNA, the CDR3 is TGTGCCAGCAGCGACGCGGAACTTAATTCACCCCTCCACTTT. The J gene is TRBJ1-6, the V gene TRBV7-9, with D unclear. CDR1 is SEHNR, CDR2 FQNEAQ, per germline (reference sequence). Trimming cost V 5 bases and J 6 bases, with 11 bases left between them. The CDR3 covers 14 residues. Full variable domain (outside the CDR3, taken from reference TRBV7-9 and TRBJ1-6): DTGVSQNPRHKITKRGQNVTFRCDPISEHNRLYWYRQTLGQGPEFLTYFQNEAQLEKSRLLSDRFSAERPKGSFSTLEIQRTEQGDSAMYLCASSDAELNSPLHFGNGTRLTVT.

This chain links TRBV18 with TRBJ1-1; 8 positions match TRBD1. The V segment lost 6 bases and the J segment 1 base; nucleotides outside the gene matches: 7. From germline, CDR1 is KGHSH and CDR2 LQKENI. This CDR3 region has 15 residues. The CDR3 here is CASSPRTGSNTEAFF. The CDR3, as DNA: TGTGCCAGCTCCCCAAGGACAGGGTCGAACACTGAAGCTTTCTTT.

This chain uses TRBV11-2 with TRBJ2-3; 9 bases align to TRBD2. Trimming cost V 7 bases and J 3 bases; bases outside gene matches: 11. There are 16 residues in the CDR3. Germline CDR1 SGHAT, CDR2 FQNNGV. The CDR3 bases are TGTGCCAGCACCCTTAGCGGGAGCGGTCGAACAGATACGCAGTATTTT. Translation gives CASTLSGSGRTDTQYF.

This chain connects TRBV18 to TRBJ2-5; TRBD1 is a possible D gene (5 bases). Trimming stripped 6 bases from V and 5 bases from J, with 19 bases between. The CDR3 is 15 residues long. Germline V CDR1 and CDR2: KGHSH, LQKENI. As DNA, the CDR3 is TGTGCCAGCTCTCCAGTGGGCTCCAAGGGGGAGACCCAGTACTTC. It yields the protein CASSPVGSKGETQYF.

The chain uses TRBV6-6 and TRBJ2-7; D is perhaps TRBD1 (6 bases). CDR1 and CDR2 from the germline V gene are MNHNY and SVGAGI (reference sequence). The ends were cut back, 2 bases at V and 2 bases at J, with 7 bases in the middle. The CDR3 extends over 13 amino acids. The chain's CDR3 is CASSYAGAYEQYF. CDR3 coding DNA: TGTGCCAGCAGTTACGCAGGGGCCTACGAGCAGTACTTC.

In its sample, this clone was seen once. V usage is TRBV7-8 and J usage is TRBJ2-6; D might be TRBD1 (5 bases). The CDR3 consists of 15 residues. CDR1 is SGHVS, CDR2 FQNEAQ, per germline. Trimming cost V 1 base and J 2 bases, with 6 bases left between them. CDR3 amino acids: CASSLGRAGANVLTF. The CDR3 DNA reads TGTGCCAGCAGCTTAGGCAGGGCTGGGGCCAACGTCCTGACTTTC.

The rearrangement links TRBV2 to TRBJ2-1; maybe TRBD2 (5 bases). CDR1 is SNHLY and CDR2 is FYNNEI in the germline V gene. V lost 9 bases to trimming and J lost 0 bases, with 15 bases between them. The CDR3 extends over 15 amino acids. Written as DNA, the CDR3 is TGTGCCAGTGTGCTCGAGCGGAGCTCCTACAATGAGCAGTTCTTC. Its protein product is CASVLERSSYNEQFF.

The chain links TRBV9 to TRBJ2-1; D possibly corresponds to TRBD2 (6 bases). The ends were cut back, 5 bases at V and 2 bases at J, with 8 bases in the middle. The germline V gene has CDR1 SGDLS and CDR2 YYNGEE. The CDR3 totals 13 residues. The DNA of the CDR3 is TGTGCCAGCAGTAGCGGAGCCTACAATGAGCAGTTCTTC. It specifies CASSSGAYNEQFF.

The V and J genes are TRBV5-6 and TRBJ1-2; D remains unclear. Trimming took off 0 bases at V and 8 bases at J, with 11 bases between the two ends. Germline V gene data show CDR1 as SGHDT and CDR2 as YYEEEE. The CDR3 loop spans 13 amino acids. The CDR3 sequence: CASSLGGVSGYTF. The CDR3 DNA follows: TGTGCCAGCAGCTTGGGCGGGGTCTCCGGCTACACCTTC.

Comment on this clone: Other nucleotide sequences from this sample produce the same CDR3. The rearrangement links TRBV7-2 to TRBJ2-2; D gene uncertain. This CDR3 is 14 amino acids long. Germline lookup yields CDR1 SGHTA and CDR2 FQGNSA. V dropped 0 bases and J dropped 5 bases, with 7 bases sitting between them. Here the CDR3 reads CASSLARITGELFF. CDR3 nucleotide sequence: TGTGCCAGCAGCTTAGCGCGCATTACCGGGGAGCTGTTTTTT.

The chain links TRBV4-1 to TRBJ1-2; 8 bases are shared with TRBD1. The junction had 8 bases not matched to a gene; V was cut back by 5 bases and J by 0 bases. Looked up from germline, CDR1 is MGHRA and CDR2 is YSYEKL. CDR3 length equals 16 residues. The chain's CDR3 is CASSDKAGQANYGYTF. In nucleotides, the CDR3 is TGCGCCAGCAGCGACAAGGCGGGACAGGCTAACTATGGCTACACCTTC.

This chain links TRBV2 with TRBJ2-2; 7 positions agree with TRBD1. The CDR3 length is 15 residues. Germline CDR1 reads SNHLY; CDR2 reads FYNNEI. V dropped 7 bases and J dropped 3; count of bases not matched to a gene: 8. CDR3: CASIHRGPDTGELFF. CDR3 sequence (DNA): TGTGCCAGCATCCACAGGGGCCCTGACACCGGGGAGCTGTTTTTT.

The table lists this clone with a few counts. The chain's CDR3 is CASSEREARFDEQFF. Here the CDR3 DNA reads TGTGCCAGCAGCGAGCGGGAGGCTAGGTTCGATGAGCAGTTCTTC. The chain combines TRBV21-1 with TRBJ2-1; no check of the table's D call, TRBD2, against the DNA was made. TRBV21-1 is noted as a pseudogene. The CDR3 covers 15 residues.

This sequence joins TRBV21-1 and TRBJ1-1; TRBD1 is taken as the D call from the table, unchecked against the DNA. TRBV21-1 is reported as a pseudogene. There are 16 residues in the CDR3. The CDR3 bases are TGTGCCAGCAGCAAAGTTAAGGGGCTAGGGAACACTGAAGCTTTCTTT. Encoded protein: CASSKVKGLGNTEAFF.

The chain carries TRBV19 and TRBJ1-1, with D possibly being TRBD1 (6 bases). The CDR3 consists of 14 residues. CDR1 is LNHDA and CDR2 is SQIVND in the germline V gene (reference sequence). Trimming shortened V by 7 bases and J by 8 bases, and 20 bases separated the two germline ends. CDR3 bases: TGTGCCAGTACCACCGGGACATATTTCCCAGAAGCTTTCTTT. This codes for CASTTGTYFPEAFF.

V is TRBV5-1 and J is TRBJ2-7, with D possibly matching TRBD2 (5 bases). V dropped 6 bases and J dropped 0 bases, with 19 bases sitting between them. Germline loops: CDR1 SGHRS, CDR2 YFSETQ. The CDR3 is 16 amino acids. The CDR3 loop reads CASKSEKRETSYEQYF. The CDR3 nucleotides read TGCGCCAGCAAGAGTGAGAAGAGGGAGACCTCCTACGAGCAGTACTTC.

This chain uses TRBV6-2 or TRBV6-3 with TRBJ1-5, with TRBD1 as a possible D gene (5 bases). CDR1 and CDR2 from the germline V gene are MNHEY and SVGEGT. V was clipped by 2 bases and J by 3 bases, with 8 bases between them. This CDR3 spans 14 amino acids. The CDR3 DNA reads TGTGCCAGCAGTTACGACAGTTCCAATCAGCCCCAGCATTTT. It codes for CASSYDSSNQPQHF.

This sequence joins TRBV10-3 and TRBJ2-7, with 7 bases identical to TRBD2. J was trimmed by 5 bases and V by 0 bases; bases with no gene match: 4. Per the germline V gene, CDR1 is ENHRY and CDR2 is SYGVKD. CDR3 length: 14 residues. CDR3 loop: CAISESRTRNEQYF. The CDR3 nucleotides are TGTGCCATCAGTGAGTCTAGGACTAGGAACGAGCAGTACTTC.

The sample holds a few counts of this clone. The chain carries TRBV19 and TRBJ1-2; a possible D gene is TRBD1 (6 bases). Trimming cost V 4 bases and J 4 bases, with 10 bases left between them. CDR1 is LNHDA, CDR2 SQIVND, per germline (reference sequence). This CDR3 is 13 amino acids long. Written as DNA, the CDR3 is TGTGCCAGTAGTAGGGACACCTTCTATGGCTACACCTTC. This encodes CASSRDTFYGYTF.